The 26 T cell receptor beta chains below come from one sample, sequenced in a study of identical twins. TCRdb fed the 5' RACE reads into MiXCR, producing one record per CDR3 protein. In the table there are some 1,600,000 distinct CDR3 sequences, about 32% of which are singletons. Sequenced: cord blood. These receptors all stem from a newborn girl in good health.

This clonotype was seen a handful of times. The CDR3 DNA sequence: TGTGCCAGTAGCCAGACCAGGGGGGAATATGAGCAGTTCTTC. It translates to CASSQTRGEYEQFF. V gene TRBV19 combines with J gene TRBJ2-1; possibly TRBD1 for D (7 bases). Trimming took off 6 bases at V and 8 bases at J, with 17 bases between the two ends. In germline, CDR1 is LNHDA, CDR2 SQIVND (reference sequence). CDR3 length equals 14 residues.

This clonotype was counted a few times. The J gene is TRBJ2-3, the V gene TRBV4-2, with TRBD2 identical over 11 bases. The CDR3 has 13 residues. Germline trimming cut 2 bases from V and 8 bases from J; bases unmatched to any gene: 0. Germline CDR1 LGHNA, CDR2 YNFKEQ. The CDR3 region has the DNA TGTGCCAGCAGCCAACTAGCGGGGGGTACGCAGTATTTT. Protein sequence: CASSQLAGGTQYF.

This clonotype showed up just a few times. The chain links TRBV6-5 to TRBJ1-4; the D is unclear. Germline V gene sequence: CDR1 MNHEY, CDR2 SVGAGI. The V end lost 0 bases, the J end lost 7 bases, and 12 bases lay between the germline ends. This CDR3 is built from 15 residues. CDR3: CASSYSAGTVEKLFF. CDR3 sequence (DNA): TGTGCCAGCAGTTACTCGGCGGGAACGGTTGAAAAACTGTTTTTT.

About this clonotype itself: A much more abundant neighbour one base away suggests this may be a read error. The gene calls are TRBV7-9 and TRBJ1-2; D remains ambiguous. The CDR3 runs to 13 residues. The germline V gene has CDR1 SEHNR and CDR2 FQNEAQ (reference sequence). The CDR3 DNA follows: TGTGCCTGCAGCTTAGGGATAACCTATGGCTACACCTTC. Translation: CACSLGITYGYTF.

The sample holds many counts of this clonotype. This rearrangement joins TRBV12-3 or TRBV12-4 to TRBJ2-7, with D hard to call. This CDR3 spans 11 amino acids. V shed 3 bases and J shed 6 bases, with 6 bases lying between them. CDR3 amino acids: CASSLNREQYF. The CDR3 region has the DNA TGTGCCAGCAGTTTGAATCGCGAGCAGTACTTC.

The V call is TRBV7-2, the J call TRBJ1-5; D gene ambiguous. Germline CDR1 SGHTA, CDR2 FQGNSA. The germline V and J ends were trimmed by 4 bases and 0 bases, with 7 bases remaining between them. The CDR3 is made up of 14 amino acids. CDR3 nucleotides: TGTGCCAGCAGCTGGTCCTATAGCAATCAGCCCCAGCATTTT. It yields the protein CASSWSYSNQPQHF. Complete variable domain (other parts from reference TRBV7-2 and TRBJ1-5): GAGVSQSPSNKVTEKGKDVELRCDPISGHTALYWYRQSLGQGLEFLIYFQGNSAPDKSGLPSDRFSAERTGGSVSTLTIQRTQQEDSAVYLCASSWSYSNQPQHFGDGTRLSIL.

This clonotype was recorded many times. The chain uses TRBV12-3 or TRBV12-4 and TRBJ2-3, with D possibly TRBD1 on 5 matching bases. The CDR3 sequence is 14 residues long. Between the trimmed V and J ends, which lost 6 bases and 4 bases, there was a span of 14 bases. This CDR3 is CASRRSLGADTQYF. The CDR3 DNA reads as TGTGCCAGCAGAAGGTCCCTAGGGGCAGATACGCAGTATTTT.

The genes are TRBV7-2 and TRBJ2-3; 9 nucleotides line up with TRBD2. This CDR3 is built from 15 residues. The germline CDR1 and CDR2 sequences are SGHTA and FQGNSA. Trimming removed 8 bases from V and 6 bases from J; junction bases left unmatched: 12. As DNA, the CDR3 is TGTGCCAGCTTAGGTAGCGGGGGCGACCGCGATACGCAGTATTTT. Translation gives CASLGSGGDRDTQYF.

The genes are TRBV9 and TRBJ2-1, with TRBD2 identical over 15 bases. CDR1 is SGDLS and CDR2 is YYNGEE in the germline V gene. V dropped 4 bases and J dropped 7; count of bases not matched to a gene: 6. This CDR3 comprises 16 residues. The CDR3 DNA sequence: TGTGCCAGCAGCCCATACGGGACTAGCGGGAGGAATGAGCAGTTCTTC. Its translation is CASSPYGTSGRNEQFF.

The chain couples TRBV6-5 to TRBJ2-7; D unclear. This CDR3 contains 11 residues. The germline V gene encodes CDR1 MNHEY and CDR2 SVGAGI. Trimming took 11 bases from V and 2 from J, leaving 10 bases between them. CDR3 nucleotide sequence: TGTGCCTCTGAGGAGCCCTACGAGCAGTACTTC. It translates to CASEEPYEQYF.

The V and J genes are TRBV30 and TRBJ2-4, with D perhaps TRBD2 (6 bases). Trimming took 3 bases from V and 7 from J, leaving 13 bases between them. The CDR3 runs 13 residues. The germline V gene encodes CDR1 GTSNPN and CDR2 SVGIG (reference sequence). The CDR3 is CAWRVKEGNIQYF. The CDR3 DNA follows: TGTGCCTGGAGGGTAAAGGAGGGGAACATTCAGTACTTC.

This clonotype appeared a few times. Germline is not matched at one junction end, which may reflect a read error. The gene calls are TRBV7-7 and TRBJ2-3, with 7 bases matching TRBD2. The CDR3 has 16 amino acids. CDR1 SSHAT and CDR2 FNYEAQ come from the germline V gene (reference sequence). CDR3 sequence reads: CASSALGRGSTDTQYF. The DNA for the CDR3 is TGTGCTAGCAGCGCATTAGGGCGCGGGAGTACAGATACGCAGTATTTT.

The table lists this clonotype with a few counts. The chain recombines TRBV20-1 with TRBJ2-3, with a weak D call TRBD2 (7 bases). Looked up from germline, CDR1 is DFQATT and CDR2 is SNEGSKA (reference sequence). Trimming took 5 bases from V and 3 from J, leaving 12 bases between them. The CDR3 spans 13 residues. The CDR3 DNA reads as TGCAGTGCTCCCCGGGGGGCGACAGATACGCAGTATTTT. Protein sequence: CSAPRGATDTQYF.

This clonotype was picked up many times. The chain couples TRBV20-1 to TRBJ2-1; 9 bases are shared with TRBD2. The CDR3 is 14 amino acids. With V trimmed by 5 bases and J by 10 bases, 12 bases remained unmatched. Germline V CDR1 and CDR2: DFQATT, SNEGSKA (reference sequence). The CDR3 sequence is CSAPIAGVYREQFF. The CDR3 bases are TGCAGTGCTCCCATAGCGGGGGTATACAGGGAGCAGTTCTTC.

There are a few counts of this clonotype. Relative to the germline gene, one junction end is altered; a read error may explain this. The V call is TRBV6-1, the J call TRBJ2-7, with 8 bases matching TRBD2. Germline CDR1 is MNHNS and CDR2 is SASEGT. This CDR3 comprises 15 residues. CDR3 amino acids: CASRWGSGISSEQYF. The CDR3 region has the DNA TGTGCCAGCAGATGGGGTAGCGGGATCTCCTCCGAGCAGTACTTC.

This clonotype was seen a few times. The rearrangement uses TRBV6-1 and TRBJ2-7; 9 nucleotides line up with TRBD1. V lost 4 bases, J lost 3 bases, and 7 bases stayed unmatched. Germline V lookup: CDR1 MNHNS, CDR2 SASEGT. CDR3 size: 15 residues. DNA for the CDR3: TGTGCCAGCAGTGTCCAGGGACAGGGCGTCTACGAGCAGTACTTC. It translates to CASSVQGQGVYEQYF.

The rearrangement links TRBV5-1 to TRBJ2-2; possible D gene TRBD2, 6 bases. Germline lookup yields CDR1 SGHRS and CDR2 YFSETQ. Trimming pared 2 bases from V and 1 base from J, leaving 9 bases between. The CDR3 spans 15 residues. This chain's CDR3 is CASSFSRENTGELFF. The CDR3 DNA reads TGCGCCAGCAGCTTTTCGCGGGAGAACACCGGGGAGCTGTTTTTT. Complete variable domain (other parts from reference TRBV5-1 and TRBJ2-2): KAGVTQTPRYLIKTRGQQVTLSCSPISGHRSVSWYQQTPGQGLQFLFEYFSETQRNKGNFPGRFSGRQFSNSRSEMNVSTLELGDSALYLCASSFSRENTGELFFGEGSRLTVL.

This chain links TRBV3-1 with TRBJ1-4, with TRBD1 identical over 7 bases. Trimming took 4 bases from V and 7 from J; bases not matched to a gene: 9. Per the germline V gene, CDR1 is LGHDT and CDR2 is YNNKEL (reference sequence). This CDR3 region has 15 residues. DNA for the CDR3: TGTGCCAGCAGCCTCAGACAGGGATGGAGTGAAAAACTGTTTTTT. This gives the protein CASSLRQGWSEKLFF.

This clonotype was detected only a few times. The chain employs TRBV7-2 and TRBJ2-1; 9 bases align to TRBD2. The junction had 7 bases not matched to a gene; V was cut back by 1 base and J by 6 bases. CDR3 length: 16 amino acids. Germline lookup yields CDR1 SGHTA and CDR2 FQGNSA. The CDR3 DNA sequence: TGTGCCAGCAGCTTAGTTTTCAGCGGGAGGTTCAATGAGCAGTTCTTC. It yields the protein CASSLVFSGRFNEQFF. The full variable domain, in which reference TRBV7-2 and TRBJ2-1 provide the parts outside the CDR3, is GAGVSQSPSNKVTEKGKDVELRCDPISGHTALYWYRQSLGQGLEFLIYFQGNSAPDKSGLPSDRFSAERTGGSVSTLTIQRTQQEDSAVYLCASSLVFSGRFNEQFFGPGTRLTVL.

J is TRBJ1-1 and V is TRBV6-1; the match to TRBD1 covers 9 bases. This CDR3 contains 14 residues. Germline V gene data show CDR1 as MNHNS and CDR2 as SASEGT. V shed 11 bases, J shed 1 base, and the junction held 8 bases outside the gene matches. CDR3 sequence: CAGETGGANTEAFF. The DNA for the CDR3 is TGTGCCGGCGAAACAGGGGGCGCGAACACTGAAGCTTTCTTT.

This clonotype appeared a few times. The rearrangement uses TRBV30 and TRBJ1-2; D possibly corresponds to TRBD1 (5 bases). Germline V gene sequence: CDR1 GTSNPN, CDR2 SVGIG (reference sequence). The CDR3 is made up of 13 amino acids. V lost 2 bases to trimming and J lost 2 bases, with 9 bases between them. CDR3 sequence (DNA): TGTGCCTGGAGTTTTGGGGGGAACTATGGCTACACCTTC. It encodes CAWSFGGNYGYTF.

With respect to this clonotype: With a much larger clone just one base away, this may be a read error. CDR3 region: CSVEETSGSCEQYF. CDR3 nucleotides: TGCAGCGTTGAAGAGACTAGCGGGAGTTGCGAGCAGTACTTC. This chain links TRBV29-1 with TRBJ2-7; TRBD2 aligns across 12 bases. Looked up from germline, CDR1 is SQVTM and CDR2 is ANQGSEA. The CDR3 spans 14 residues. V lost 0 bases and J lost 6; bases outside the gene matches: 3.

The chain carries TRBV27 and TRBJ2-7, with D possibly being TRBD2 (5 bases). Germline V lookup: CDR1 MNHEY, CDR2 SMNVEV (reference sequence). The CDR3 sequence is 15 residues long. V lost 0 bases to trimming and J lost 3 bases, with 12 bases between them. The CDR3 sequence: CASSLSGLTVYEQYF. The CDR3 region has the DNA TGTGCCAGCAGTTTATCAGGACTGACCGTCTACGAGCAGTACTTC.

The rearrangement joins TRBV7-9 to TRBJ2-7; 8 bases align to TRBD1. Germline CDR1 SEHNR, CDR2 FQNEAQ (reference sequence). V lost 5 bases and J lost 3; bases outside the gene matches: 21. The CDR3 consists of 19 residues. This chain's CDR3 is CASSRSYQGTGKRNYEQYF. The DNA of the CDR3 is TGTGCCAGCAGCAGATCCTACCAGGGGACAGGAAAAAGGAACTACGAGCAGTACTTC.

Only a few counts were recorded for this clonotype. The genes are TRBV20-1 and TRBJ1-2; 9 positions agree with TRBD1. Germline CDR1 reads DFQATT; CDR2 reads SNEGSKA (reference sequence). Unmatched junction bases numbered 6, after V lost 6 bases and J lost 4 bases. The CDR3 runs 13 residues. The CDR3 bases are TGCAGTGCCCAGACAGGGGGTCGCTATGGCTACACCTTC. Translation gives CSAQTGGRYGYTF.

V gene TRBV20-1 combines with J gene TRBJ1-1; 7 bases fit TRBD1. The CDR3 consists of 15 residues. The germline CDR1 and CDR2 sequences are DFQATT and SNEGSKA (reference sequence). The V segment lost 3 bases and the J segment 0 bases; nucleotides outside the gene matches: 7. CDR3 DNA sequence: TGCAGTGCTAGGTGGGGGACAGTAATGAACACTGAAGCTTTCTTT. Protein sequence: CSARWGTVMNTEAFF.